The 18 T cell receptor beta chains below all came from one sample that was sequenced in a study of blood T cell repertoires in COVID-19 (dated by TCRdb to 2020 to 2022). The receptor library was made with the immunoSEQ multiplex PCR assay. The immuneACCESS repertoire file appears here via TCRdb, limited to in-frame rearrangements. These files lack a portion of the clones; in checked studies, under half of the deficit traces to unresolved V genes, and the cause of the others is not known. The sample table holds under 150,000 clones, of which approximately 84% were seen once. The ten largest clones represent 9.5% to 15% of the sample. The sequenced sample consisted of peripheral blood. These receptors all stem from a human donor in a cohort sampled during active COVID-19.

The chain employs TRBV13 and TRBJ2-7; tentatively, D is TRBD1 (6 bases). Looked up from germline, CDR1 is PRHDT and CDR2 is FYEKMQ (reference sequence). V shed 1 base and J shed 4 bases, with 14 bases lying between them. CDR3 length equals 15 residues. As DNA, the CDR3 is TGTGCCAGCAGCTTAGATCTGGGGGCCCGTTACGAGCAGTACTTC. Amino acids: CASSLDLGARYEQYF.

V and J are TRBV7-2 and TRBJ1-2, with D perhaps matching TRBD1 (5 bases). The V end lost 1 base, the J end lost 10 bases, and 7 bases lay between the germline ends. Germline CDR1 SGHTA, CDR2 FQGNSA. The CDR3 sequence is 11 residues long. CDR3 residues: CASSLGRAYTF. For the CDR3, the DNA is TGTGCCAGCAGCTTAGGCAGGGCCTACACCTTC.

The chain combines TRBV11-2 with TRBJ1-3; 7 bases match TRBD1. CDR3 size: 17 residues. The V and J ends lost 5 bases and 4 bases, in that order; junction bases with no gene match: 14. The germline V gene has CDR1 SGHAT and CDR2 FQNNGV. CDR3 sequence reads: CASSPRPRQGSGNTIYF. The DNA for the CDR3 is TGTGCCAGCAGCCCTAGGCCGAGACAGGGTTCAGGAAACACCATATATTTT.

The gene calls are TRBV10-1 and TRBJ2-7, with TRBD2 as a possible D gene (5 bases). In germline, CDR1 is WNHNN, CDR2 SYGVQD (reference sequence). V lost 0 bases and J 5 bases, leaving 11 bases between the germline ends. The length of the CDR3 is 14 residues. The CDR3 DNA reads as TGCGCCAGCAGTGAGTCGGGATTTAGCGACGAGCAGTACTTC. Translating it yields CASSESGFSDEQYF.

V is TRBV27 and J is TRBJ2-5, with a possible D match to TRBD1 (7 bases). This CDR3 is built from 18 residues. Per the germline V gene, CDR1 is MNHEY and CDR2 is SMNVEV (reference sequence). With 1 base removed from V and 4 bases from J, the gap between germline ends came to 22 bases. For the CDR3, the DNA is TGTGCCAGCAGTTTATTAAATGCGGGGACAGTCGAGCCAGAGACCCAGTACTTC. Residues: CASSLLNAGTVEPETQYF.

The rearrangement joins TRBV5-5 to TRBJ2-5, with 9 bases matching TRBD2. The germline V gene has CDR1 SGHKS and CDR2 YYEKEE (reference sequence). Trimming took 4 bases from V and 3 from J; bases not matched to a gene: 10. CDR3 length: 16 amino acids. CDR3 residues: CASSPRAGGGEETQYF. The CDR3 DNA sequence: TGTGCCAGCAGCCCCCGAGCGGGGGGAGGTGAAGAGACCCAGTACTTC.

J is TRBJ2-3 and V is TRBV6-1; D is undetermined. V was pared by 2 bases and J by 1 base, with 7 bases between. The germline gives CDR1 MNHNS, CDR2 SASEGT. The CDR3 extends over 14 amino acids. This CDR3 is CASSEMSRTDTQYF. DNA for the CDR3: TGTGCCAGCAGTGAAATGAGTCGCACAGATACGCAGTATTTT.

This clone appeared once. The CDR3 sequence is CSVMDRYTEAFF. CDR3 bases: TGCAGCGTGATGGACAGATACACTGAAGCTTTCTTT. The chain combines TRBV29-1 with TRBJ1-1; D perhaps matches TRBD1 (6 bases). There are 12 residues in the CDR3. V dropped 6 bases and J dropped 3 bases, with 11 bases sitting between them. Germline V lookup: CDR1 SQVTM, CDR2 ANQGSEA.

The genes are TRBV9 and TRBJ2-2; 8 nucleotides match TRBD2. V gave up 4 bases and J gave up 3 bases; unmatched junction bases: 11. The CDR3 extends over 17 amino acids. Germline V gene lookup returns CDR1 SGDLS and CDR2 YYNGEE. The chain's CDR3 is CASSLRRGGSDTGELFF. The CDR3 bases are TGTGCCAGCAGCCTTCGACGCGGGGGGTCGGACACCGGGGAGCTGTTTTTT.

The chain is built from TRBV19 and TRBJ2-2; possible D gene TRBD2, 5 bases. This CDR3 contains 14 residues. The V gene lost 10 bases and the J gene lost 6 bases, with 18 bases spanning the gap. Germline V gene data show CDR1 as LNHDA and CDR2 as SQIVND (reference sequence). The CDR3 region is CATWAGREPGELFF. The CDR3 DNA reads TGTGCCACCTGGGCGGGCCGCGAACCCGGGGAGCTGTTTTTT.

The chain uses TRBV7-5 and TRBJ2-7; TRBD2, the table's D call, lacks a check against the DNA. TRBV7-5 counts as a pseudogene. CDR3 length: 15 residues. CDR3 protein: CARTEEREGFYEQYF. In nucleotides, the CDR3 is TGTGCCAGAACCGAAGAGCGGGAGGGGTTTTACGAGCAGTACTTC.

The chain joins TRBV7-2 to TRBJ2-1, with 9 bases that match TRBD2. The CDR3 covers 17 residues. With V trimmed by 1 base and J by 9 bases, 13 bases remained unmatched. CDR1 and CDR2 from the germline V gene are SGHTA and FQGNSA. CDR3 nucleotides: TGTGCCAGCAGCTTAGGAGGGCCAGCGGGGGGTCCCAGTGAGCAGTTCTTC. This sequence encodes CASSLGGPAGGPSEQFF.

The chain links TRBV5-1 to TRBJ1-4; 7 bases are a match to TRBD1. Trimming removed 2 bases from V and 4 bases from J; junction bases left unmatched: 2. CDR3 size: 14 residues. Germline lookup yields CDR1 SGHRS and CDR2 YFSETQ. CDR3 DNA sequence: TGCGCCAGCAGCTTCTCAGGGGGTAATGAAAAACTGTTTTTT. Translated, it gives CASSFSGGNEKLFF.

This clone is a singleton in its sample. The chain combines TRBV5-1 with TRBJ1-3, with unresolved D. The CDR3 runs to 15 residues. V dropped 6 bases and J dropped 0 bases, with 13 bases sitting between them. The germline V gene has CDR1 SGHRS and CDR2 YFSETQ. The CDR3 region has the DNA TGCGCCAGCACCCTAGGGAGGAACTCTGGAAACACCATATATTTT. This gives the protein CASTLGRNSGNTIYF. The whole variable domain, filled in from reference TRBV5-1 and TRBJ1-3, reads KAGVTQTPRYLIKTRGQQVTLSCSPISGHRSVSWYQQTPGQGLQFLFEYFSETQRNKGNFPGRFSGRQFSNSRSEMNVSTLELGDSALYLCASTLGRNSGNTIYFGEGSWLTVV.

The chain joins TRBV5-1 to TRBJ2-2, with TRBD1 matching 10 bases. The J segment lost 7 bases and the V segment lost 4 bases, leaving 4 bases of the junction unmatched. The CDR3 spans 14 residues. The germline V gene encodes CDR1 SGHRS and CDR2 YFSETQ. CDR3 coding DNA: TGCGCCAGCAGCACCGGACAGGGGGGCGGGGAGCTGTTTTTT. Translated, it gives CASSTGQGGGELFF.

CDR3 amino acids: CASSVAGGPYNEQFF. For the CDR3, the DNA is TGTGCCAGCAGCGTAGCGGGAGGGCCCTACAATGAGCAGTTCTTC. The genes are TRBV9 and TRBJ2-1; 8 bases agree with TRBD2. The CDR3 totals 15 residues. CDR1 is SGDLS and CDR2 is YYNGEE in the germline V gene. The V gene end was trimmed by 0 bases and the J gene end by 2 bases; junction bases not matched to a gene: 1.

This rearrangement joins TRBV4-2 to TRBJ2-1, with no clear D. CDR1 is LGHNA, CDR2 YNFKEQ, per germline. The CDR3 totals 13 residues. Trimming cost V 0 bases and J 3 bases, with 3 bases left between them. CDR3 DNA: TGTGCCAGCAGCCAAGATCTCTACAATGAGCAGTTCTTC. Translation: CASSQDLYNEQFF.

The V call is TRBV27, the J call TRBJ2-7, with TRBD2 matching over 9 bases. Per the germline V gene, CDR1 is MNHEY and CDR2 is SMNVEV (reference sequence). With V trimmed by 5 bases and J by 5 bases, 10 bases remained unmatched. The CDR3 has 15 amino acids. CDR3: CASSNLAGVTHEQYF. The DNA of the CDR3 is TGTGCCAGCAGTAACTTAGCGGGGGTAACCCACGAGCAGTACTTC.